The 28 T cell receptor beta chains below come from one sample, sequenced in a study of cytomegalovirus exposure and HLA in healthy donors. In the PCR, 60 Vbeta and 13 Jbeta primers were used. Profiled with immunoSEQ multiplex PCR; TCRdb holds only in-frame clones, not every one. The table lists nearly 200,000 clones, 82% of them singletons, with 6.5% in the top ten. The specimen sequenced was PBMCs. The receptors shown here come from a woman aged 45-65 years in good health and CMV-seropositive.

The chain employs TRBV7-3 and TRBJ2-1; D is unresolved. Deletions cut 1 base from V and 5 bases from J, with 9 bases between. CDR1 and CDR2 (germline): SGHTA, FQGTGA. This CDR3 is built from 14 residues. CDR3 bases: TGTGCCAGCAGCTTAAGCGGAATGGACAATGAGCAGTTCTTC. It yields the protein CASSLSGMDNEQFF.

For this clone: Germline and junction disagree at one end, which may indicate a read error. The rearrangement links TRBV7-9 to TRBJ1-6; D is perhaps TRBD1 (5 bases). Germline V CDR1 and CDR2: SEHNR, FQNEAQ (reference sequence). CDR3 length equals 18 residues. Here the CDR3 DNA reads TGTTCCAGCAGCGGCCGGGACTCTAGCCGCTCCTATAATTCACCCCTCCACTTT. Residues: CSSSGRDSSRSYNSPLHF.

The J gene is TRBJ2-7, the V gene TRBV29-1; D is perhaps TRBD2 (5 bases). CDR1 is SQVTM, CDR2 ANQGSEA, per germline. The germline V and J ends were trimmed by 5 bases and 3 bases, with 11 bases remaining between them. There are 12 residues in the CDR3. This CDR3 is CSVLSGSYEQYF. CDR3 nucleotide sequence: TGCAGCGTTTTAAGCGGCAGCTACGAGCAGTACTTC.

The chain employs TRBV6-5 and TRBJ2-7; tentatively, D is TRBD2 (5 bases). The CDR3 loop spans 15 amino acids. V was trimmed by 6 bases and J by 3 bases, leaving 18 bases between them. CDR1 and CDR2 (germline): MNHEY, SVGAGI. As DNA, the CDR3 is TGTGCCAGCAGCCCGGACTGGGTCAGGAACTACGAGCAGTACTTC. It yields the protein CASSPDWVRNYEQYF.

This clone was counted between two and nine times. CDR3 bases: TGTGCCAGCAGTTACTCGAATGGAGGGCAAGAGACCCAGTACTTC. It translates to CASSYSNGGQETQYF. The rearrangement joins TRBV6-5 to TRBJ2-5, with D possibly being TRBD2 (6 bases). Germline assignment: CDR1 MNHEY and CDR2 SVGAGI. This CDR3 spans 15 amino acids. Trimming took off 0 bases at V and 2 bases at J, with 10 bases between the two ends.

Remarks on this clone: Additional DNA sequences in this sample encode the identical CDR3. DNA of the CDR3: TGCGCCAGCAGCTTGGGACAGGGTCTCACTGAAGCTTTCTTT. It codes for CASSLGQGLTEAFF. The chain carries TRBV5-1 and TRBJ1-1; 7 bases are a match to TRBD1. This CDR3 region has 14 residues. V dropped 0 bases and J dropped 4; count of bases not matched to a gene: 3. Germline values: CDR1 SGHRS, CDR2 YFSETQ.

The chain links TRBV5-1 to TRBJ2-3, with a possible D match to TRBD2 (5 bases). The V gene lost 2 bases and the J gene lost 0 bases, with 10 bases spanning the gap. From germline, CDR1 is SGHRS and CDR2 YFSETQ. The CDR3 has 15 amino acids. CDR3 sequence reads: CASSLGLRSTDTQYF. DNA of the CDR3: TGCGCCAGCAGCTTAGGACTTCGTAGCACAGATACGCAGTATTTT.

This clone was observed a handful of times. This rearrangement joins TRBV2 to TRBJ2-5, with D perhaps TRBD1 (5 bases). CDR3 size: 12 residues. Germline lookup yields CDR1 SNHLY and CDR2 FYNNEI. V was clipped by 3 bases and J by 4 bases, with 6 bases between them. The CDR3 spells CASSDRGETQYF. In DNA, the CDR3 is TGTGCCAGCAGTGATAGGGGAGAGACCCAGTACTTC.

This clone was seen more than once but under ten times. The chain has TRBV4-1 and TRBJ1-3; 8 bases fit TRBD1. This CDR3 region has 16 residues. After removal of 4 bases from V and 3 bases from J, the junction contained 8 bases not matched to a gene. CDR1 and CDR2 from the germline V gene are MGHRA and YSYEKL. The CDR3 is CASSPRATGDGNTIYF. CDR3 DNA: TGCGCCAGCAGCCCAAGGGCGACAGGGGATGGAAACACCATATATTTT.

The CDR3 coding sequence is TGTGCCAGCAGCCCCAAAGGGGGACAGGGGGCGGCCCAGTACTTC. Protein sequence: CASSPKGGQGAAQYF. This chain joins TRBV7-3 and TRBJ2-5; 12 nucleotides match TRBD1. V trimming: 5 bases; J trimming: 9 bases; junction bases outside the gene matches: 10. CDR1 and CDR2 (germline): SGHTA, FQGTGA. CDR3 length equals 15 residues. The full variable domain, in which reference TRBV7-3 and TRBJ2-5 provide the parts outside the CDR3, is GAGVSQTPSNKVTEKGKYVELRCDPISGHTALYWYRQSLGQGPEFLIYFQGTGAADDSGLPNDRFFAVRPEGSVSTLKIQRTERGDSAVYLCASSPKGGQGAAQYFGPGTRLLVL.

This chain links TRBV21-1 with TRBJ2-7; TRBD1 was called by the table and not checked on the DNA. TRBV21-1 is an annotated pseudogene. The CDR3 runs to 16 residues. This chain's CDR3 is CASSARDRGPGYEQYF. For the CDR3, the DNA is TGTGCCAGCAGCGCCCGGGACAGGGGCCCGGGGTACGAGCAGTACTTC.

The rearrangement joins TRBV28 to TRBJ2-1; D not certain. This CDR3 has 16 amino acids. V was trimmed by 3 bases and J by 9 bases, leaving 21 bases between them. Germline loops: CDR1 MDHEN, CDR2 SYDVKM. The CDR3 region has the DNA TGTGCCAGCAGTTTCTATTATGAGGTTAGCATGGCTGAGCAGTTCTTC. Its translation is CASSFYYEVSMAEQFF.

The genes are TRBV6-1 and TRBJ1-2; a possible D gene is TRBD1 (5 bases). This CDR3 is built from 13 residues. CDR1 and CDR2 (germline): MNHNS, SASEGT. Trimming cost V 1 base and J 7 bases, with 10 bases left between them. CDR3 sequence (DNA): TGTGCCAGCAGTGAAGGGGGCTCGGGTGGCTACACCTTC. It yields the protein CASSEGGSGGYTF.

J is TRBJ1-3 and V is TRBV30; D ambiguous. V gave up 0 bases and J gave up 3 bases, with 9 bases separating them. Germline loops: CDR1 GTSNPN, CDR2 SVGIG (reference sequence). This CDR3 is built from 14 residues. CDR3 nucleotide sequence: TGTGCCTGGAGTGTCGGAGGAGGTGGAAACACCATATATTTT. Translation gives CAWSVGGGGNTIYF.

V gene TRBV25-1 combines with J gene TRBJ2-7; TRBD2 matches at 9 bases. Germline lookup yields CDR1 MGHDK and CDR2 SYGVNS. V trimming: 1 base; J trimming: 0 bases; junction bases outside the gene matches: 1. The CDR3 has 15 amino acids. CDR3 in amino acids: CASSELAGASYEQYF. CDR3 in DNA: TGTGCCAGCAGTGAATTAGCGGGGGCCTCCTACGAGCAGTACTTC.

The rearrangement uses TRBV7-6 and TRBJ2-1; D perhaps matches TRBD2 (5 bases). The CDR3 loop spans 13 amino acids. Germline V gene sequence: CDR1 SGHVS, CDR2 FNYEAQ. Trimming removed 5 bases from V and 8 bases from J, with 13 bases in between. The DNA of the CDR3 is TGTGCCAGCAGCCCGAGCGGCAGCGATGAGCAGTTCTTC. Its protein product is CASSPSGSDEQFF.

V and J are TRBV5-4 and TRBJ2-7; TRBD1 agrees at 9 bases. The CDR3 has 14 residues. CDR1 is SGHNT and CDR2 is YYREEE in the germline V gene (reference sequence). The junction had 7 bases not matched to a gene; V was cut back by 4 bases and J by 5 bases. The CDR3 loop reads CASSAPGQGHEQYF. The CDR3 DNA reads as TGTGCCAGCAGCGCACCGGGACAGGGCCACGAGCAGTACTTC.

This chain connects TRBV29-1 to TRBJ2-1; the D gene is possibly TRBD1 (5 bases). This CDR3 spans 13 amino acids. The V gene's germline CDR1 is SQVTM and CDR2 ANQGSEA. The V end was cut by 6 bases, the J end by 1 base, with 10 bases between. Here the CDR3 reads CSVQGRSYNEQFF. The CDR3 nucleotides read TGCAGCGTGCAGGGTCGGTCCTACAATGAGCAGTTCTTC.

V gene TRBV11-2 combines with J gene TRBJ2-7; the match to TRBD2 covers 8 bases. The CDR3 has 15 residues. The germline CDR1 and CDR2 sequences are SGHAT and FQNNGV. V was clipped by 1 base and J by 0 bases; unmatched bases: 2. The CDR3 region has the DNA TGTGCCAGCAGCTTAGCGGGGGGGCACTCCTACGAGCAGTACTTC. It translates to CASSLAGGHSYEQYF.

For the CDR3, the DNA is TGCAGTGGACGAGAGGCCTACGAGCAGTACTTC. It encodes CSGREAYEQYF. The chain is built from TRBV20-1 and TRBJ2-7; no definite D call. This CDR3 contains 11 residues. Germline loops: CDR1 DFQATT, CDR2 SNEGSKA (reference sequence). V was trimmed by 7 bases and J by 2 bases, leaving 9 bases between them.

The V and J genes are TRBV28 and TRBJ2-7; D is uncertain. Germline assignment: CDR1 MDHEN and CDR2 SYDVKM. This CDR3 is built from 10 residues. Deletions cut 5 bases from V and 3 bases from J, with 2 bases between. CDR3 bases: TGTGCCAGCAGTCGCTACGAGCAGTACTTC. Its translation: CASSRYEQYF.

The chain joins TRBV5-1 to TRBJ1-1; D not resolved. The germline gives CDR1 SGHRS, CDR2 YFSETQ. Trimming took 0 bases from V and 3 from J, leaving 6 bases between them. CDR3 length: 13 residues. The CDR3 DNA sequence: TGCGCCAGCAGCTTGGTGGCCGACACTGAAGCTTTCTTT. Translation: CASSLVADTEAFF.

This clone came up once. The chain has TRBV18 and TRBJ2-1, with D possibly being TRBD1 (6 bases). The germline CDR1 and CDR2 sequences are KGHSH and LQKENI. V lost 3 bases, J lost 0 bases, and 9 bases lay in between. The CDR3 has 15 amino acids. In nucleotides, the CDR3 is TGTGCCAGCTCACCTTCGACAGGCTCCTACAATGAGCAGTTCTTC. Its protein product is CASSPSTGSYNEQFF.

This clone was detected once. The junction departs from germline at one end; a sequencing error may be responsible. In DNA, the CDR3 is TGTGCCAGCAGTCGAGGGGGCCCCAAAAACAGTCAGTACTTC. It is translated as CASSRGGPKNSQYF. The chain links TRBV28 to TRBJ2-4, with 7 bases matching TRBD1. The CDR3 has 14 residues. In germline, CDR1 is MDHEN, CDR2 SYDVKM.

V and J are TRBV6-5 and TRBJ2-1, with TRBD2 identical over 12 bases. The CDR3 totals 15 residues. Trimming took 4 bases from V and 5 from J; bases not matched to a gene: 3. Per germline, CDR1 MNHEY and CDR2 SVGAGI. In DNA, the CDR3 is TGTGCCAGCAGTTTTCTAGCGGGAGGGGACAATGAGCAGTTCTTC. This gives the protein CASSFLAGGDNEQFF.

The chain links TRBV28 to TRBJ2-3; TRBD2 is a possible D gene (5 bases). This CDR3 region has 12 residues. V lost 5 bases, J lost 3 bases, and 6 bases lay in between. Germline lookup yields CDR1 MDHEN and CDR2 SYDVKM. The DNA of the CDR3 is TGTGCCAGCAGTGGCGGGACAGATACGCAGTATTTT. Its translation is CASSGGTDTQYF.

This clone was observed a handful of times. The chain carries TRBV19 and TRBJ2-5; TRBD1 agrees at 8 bases. Germline CDR1 LNHDA, CDR2 SQIVND (reference sequence). CDR3 length equals 14 residues. V gave up 7 bases and J gave up 2 bases; unmatched junction bases: 6. The CDR3 DNA follows: TGTGCCAGTAATATGGGACAGGTTCAAGAGACCCAGTACTTC. Encoded protein: CASNMGQVQETQYF.

The rearrangement joins TRBV19 to TRBJ1-5, with 7 positions matching TRBD1. Germline V gene data show CDR1 as LNHDA and CDR2 as SQIVND (reference sequence). The ends lost 11 bases at V and 4 bases at J; junction bases unmatched: 8. The CDR3 extends over 13 amino acids. The CDR3 region is CACWTGRNQPQHF. For the CDR3, the DNA is TGTGCCTGCTGGACAGGCCGGAATCAGCCCCAGCATTTT.